These T cell receptor beta chains were read from a single sample in a study of T cell repertoires in cytomegalovirus infection. TCRdb fed the reads into MiXCR, producing one record per CDR3 protein. The data hold around 250,000 distinct CDR3 sequences, with around 15% observed a single time. Sequenced sample: CD8+ T cells from PBMCs. The source is a human donor in good health (CMV status not recorded). Some clones in this sample may be carry-over from other donors' samples. Both conserved end residues are part of each CDR3. A D gene is named only where the DNA matches it firmly. Expanded clones are given a class, and other clones once, few, many or no size at all.

>TRBV29-1|NA|NA|TRBJ1-1
CSVEDWIGLGTEAFF
TGCAGCGTTGAAGATTGGATAGGGTTAGGCACTGAAGCTTTCTTT
>TRBV7-2|many|NA|TRBJ1-2
CASSPRGSLIYGYTF
TGTGCCAGCAGCCCCCGGGGAAGTCTCATCTATGGCTACACCTTC
>TRBV28|few|NA|TRBJ2-1
CASKGEGGLSYNEQFF
TGTGCCAGCAAAGGTGAAGGGGGATTATCCTACAATGAGCAGTTCTTC
>TRBV6-6|NA|NA|TRBJ1-2
CARSPGDNYGYTF
TGTGCCAGGAGCCCCGGAGATAACTATGGCTACACCTTC
>TRBV28|many|NA|TRBJ1-5
CASRDPQVGQPQHF
TGTGCCAGCAGAGACCCCCAGGTTGGGCAGCCCCAGCATTTT
>TRBV6-9|NA|TRBD1|TRBJ2-7
CASSHGIRDRGPYEQYF
TGTGCCAGCAGTCACGGGATCCGGGACAGGGGCCCCTACGAGCAGTACTTC
>TRBV18|NA|NA|TRBJ1-2
CASSPMAGGGYGYTF
TGTGCCAGCTCACCAATGGCGGGGGGAGGCTATGGCTACACCTTC
>TRBV7-6|many|NA|TRBJ2-3
CASSPGWGGGTDTQYF
TGTGCCAGCAGCCCAGGGTGGGGGGGCGGCACAGATACGCAGTATTTT
>TRBV12-3/TRBV12-4|few|NA|TRBJ2-2
CASSLLALGYTGELFF
TGTGCCAGCAGTTTGCTCGCTCTGGGGTACACCGGGGAGCTGTTTTTT
>TRBV7-2|many|NA|TRBJ1-3
CASSLQESSGNTIYF
TGTGCCAGCAGCTTACAGGAATCCTCTGGAAACACCATATATTTT
>TRBV29-1|NA|TRBD1|TRBJ2-3
CSVRGGDRYTDF
TGCAGCGTCAGGGGTGGGGACAGATACACAGATTTT
>TRBV5-6|few|NA|TRBJ2-7
CASSSRTSIYEQYF
TGTGCCAGCAGCTCGCGAACTAGCATCTACGAGCAGTACTTC
>TRBV19|NA|NA|TRBJ1-2
CASDKGGGSVYGYTF
TGTGCCAGTGATAAGGGAGGTGGTTCTGTCTATGGCTACACCTTC
>TRBV7-9|NA|TRBD1|TRBJ2-5
CASSHRGGRETQYF
TGTGCCAGCAGCCATAGAGGGGGCAGGGAGACCCAGTACTTC
>TRBV29-1|few|NA|TRBJ2-1
CSVPGRANNEQFF
TGCAGCGTCCCCGGGCGGGCAAACAATGAGCAGTTCTTC
>TRBV27|NA|NA|TRBJ2-5
CARSPRGREEETQYF
TGTGCCAGATCCCCGCGGGGCAGGGAGGAAGAGACCCAGTACTTC
>TRBV6-1|NA|NA|TRBJ2-3
CASSTGTRTDTQYF
TGTGCCAGCAGCACAGGGACCCGCACAGATACGCAGTATTTT